Presented here are 27 T cell receptor beta chains from one specimen sequenced in a study of immune heterogeneity within non-small cell lung tumors. Multiplex PCR was performed with 32 V and 13 J primers, and it amplified TCR beta CDR3. TCRdb re-analysed the multiplex PCR reads in MiXCR, keeping a single row per CDR3 protein. The sample shows some 30,000 distinct CDR3 sequences, more than 25% of them seen only once. Bulk tumor genomic DNA, approximately 560 ng per sample, was used as template. In surgery, several biopsies were collected from each primary tumor at widely spaced sites. Untreated, newly diagnosed non-small cell lung cancer patients underwent curative surgery. The sample consisted of lung tumor tissue. These receptors all come from a man aged 35-49 years with non-small cell lung cancer.

On this clonotype itself: Its ends do not fully match the called genes, so a read error is possible. This chain joins TRBV7-2 and TRBJ1-2; TRBD1 matches 9 bases. CDR3 length: 16 residues. CDR1 is SGHTA, CDR2 FQGNSA, per germline. The DNA for the CDR3 is TGTGCCGGCAGCATCTATTCCGGGACAGGGCTTCTTGGCTACGCCTTC. Residues: CAGSIYSGTGLLGYAF.

J is TRBJ2-3 and V is TRBV29-1, with 15 bases that match TRBD2. The CDR3 length is 16 residues. The V gene end was trimmed by 2 bases and the J gene end by 5 bases; junction bases not matched to a gene: 5. CDR1 SQVTM and CDR2 ANQGSEA come from the germline V gene. The CDR3 region is CSVERGLAGGEDTQYF. The CDR3 DNA reads as TGCAGCGTTGAACGTGGACTAGCGGGAGGGGAAGATACGCAGTATTTT.

This clonotype was counted at least ten times. CDR3 residues: CASRRDRGPGEQYF. In nucleotides, the CDR3 is TGTGCCAGTAGGAGGGACAGGGGGCCAGGCGAGCAGTACTTC. The chain recombines TRBV19 with TRBJ2-7, with 12 nucleotides matching TRBD1. The CDR3 consists of 14 residues. V shed 6 bases, J shed 6 bases, and the junction held 6 bases outside the gene matches. In germline, CDR1 is LNHDA, CDR2 SQIVND (reference sequence). Together with reference TRBV19 and TRBJ2-7, the CDR3 gives the full variable domain: DGGITQSPKYLFRKEGQNVTLSCEQNLNHDAMYWYRQDPGQGLRLIYYSQIVNDFQKGDIAEGYSVSREKKESFPLTVTSAQKNPTAFYLCASRRDRGPGEQYFGPGTRLTVT.

The table lists this clonotype with many counts. This chain links TRBV25-1 with TRBJ1-5; no clear D gene. Germline values: CDR1 MGHDK, CDR2 SYGVNS. The CDR3 extends over 14 amino acids. V dropped 4 bases and J dropped 6 bases, with 13 bases sitting between them. CDR3 protein: CASSGSGSGQPQHF. CDR3 DNA sequence: TGTGCCAGCAGTGGTAGCGGGTCGGGTCAGCCCCAGCATTTT.

This clonotype was recorded at least ten times. The rearrangement uses TRBV20-1 and TRBJ1-5, with a tentative D call TRBD1 (6 bases). Trimming took off 4 bases at V and 4 bases at J, with 14 bases between the two ends. Germline V gene sequence: CDR1 DFQATT, CDR2 SNEGSKA (reference sequence). This CDR3 contains 14 residues. CDR3 protein: CSAKRGEQNQPQHF. CDR3 sequence (DNA): TGCAGTGCTAAGAGGGGGGAGCAAAATCAGCCCCAGCATTTT.

On this clonotype: Possible read error: a much larger clone is one base away. This chain connects TRBV6-2 or TRBV6-3 to TRBJ1-2; D is unclear. This CDR3 region has 14 residues. V shed 0 bases and J shed 6 bases, with 11 bases lying between them. Germline V gene data show CDR1 as MNHEY and CDR2 as SVGEGT. CDR3 in DNA: TGTGCCAGCAGTTACTCTCAGGAGGCCAATGGCTACACCTTC. Translating gives CASSYSQEANGYTF.

The rearrangement links TRBV5-1 to TRBJ2-2; D is ambiguous. The CDR3 length is 15 residues. The V gene's germline CDR1 is SGHRS and CDR2 YFSETQ. The V end lost 4 bases, the J end lost 1 base, and 11 bases lay between the germline ends. The chain's CDR3 is CASSLRHQNTGELFF. The CDR3 region has the DNA TGCGCCAGCAGCCTCAGACATCAGAACACCGGGGAGCTGTTTTTT.

V is TRBV16 and J is TRBJ1-2; 9 positions match TRBD1. This CDR3 has 15 residues. Unmatched junction bases numbered 6, after V lost 3 bases and J lost 4 bases. Germline CDR1 and CDR2: KGHSY and FQNENV. CDR3 DNA: TGTGCCAGCAGCCATCCCGGGACAGGGTTCTATGGCTACACCTTC. It yields the protein CASSHPGTGFYGYTF. The complete variable domain, with remaining parts taken from reference TRBV16 and TRBJ1-2, reads GEEVAQTPKHLVRGEGQKAKLYCAPIKGHSYVFWYQQVLKNEFKFLISFQNENVFDETGMPKERFSAKCLPNSPCSLEIQATKLEDSAVYFCASSHPGTGFYGYTFGSGTRLTVV.

This clonotype has a count of ten or more. This chain joins TRBV19 and TRBJ2-5; the match to TRBD2 covers 11 bases. Germline V gene sequence: CDR1 LNHDA, CDR2 SQIVND (reference sequence). The CDR3 is 16 amino acids. Trimming removed 3 bases from V and 7 bases from J; junction bases left unmatched: 10. Here the CDR3 reads CASSMGSGRGLGTQYF. The CDR3 DNA is TGTGCCAGTAGTATGGGTAGCGGGAGGGGCCTTGGGACCCAGTACTTC.

This clonotype has at least ten counts. The chain recombines TRBV12-3 or TRBV12-4 with TRBJ1-2; perhaps TRBD1 as D (5 bases). The CDR3 sequence is 12 residues long. V was cut by 5 bases and J by 3 bases, with 7 bases left in between. DNA of the CDR3: TGTGCCAGCAGTCCGACAGACTATGGCTACACCTTC. Translating it yields CASSPTDYGYTF.

This clonotype was observed a handful of times. The V call is TRBV15, the J call TRBJ2-1; 9 bases map to TRBD2. The CDR3 length is 14 residues. Trimming took 7 bases from V and 3 from J; bases not matched to a gene: 4. Germline lookup yields CDR1 LNHNV and CDR2 YYDKDF (reference sequence). In nucleotides, the CDR3 is TGTGCCACCAAAGCTAGCGGGATCTACAATGAGCAGTTCTTC. Translation gives CATKASGIYNEQFF. The variable domain in full, completed from reference TRBV15 and TRBJ2-1, reads DAMVIQNPRYQVTQFGKPVTLSCSQTLNHNVMYWYQQKSSQAPKLLFHYYDKDFNNEADTPDNFQSRRPNTSFCFLDIRSPGLGDTAMYLCATKASGIYNEQFFGPGTRLTVL.

This clonotype has a count of ten or more. The chain employs TRBV30 and TRBJ1-2; TRBD1 might be the D (6 bases). CDR3 length: 14 residues. The V gene's germline CDR1 is GTSNPN and CDR2 SVGIG (reference sequence). V lost 2 bases to trimming and J lost 5 bases, with 15 bases between them. DNA of the CDR3: TGTGCCTGGAGTCCGCAAGGGGGGAGGTATGGCTACACCTTC. Its translation: CAWSPQGGRYGYTF.

This clonotype was recorded many times. CDR3 sequence: CATSRDIREPNYEQYF. DNA of the CDR3: TGTGCCACCAGCAGAGATATACGGGAGCCAAACTACGAGCAGTACTTC. The genes are TRBV15 and TRBJ2-7; D might be TRBD2 (6 bases). Trimming pared 0 bases from V and 3 bases from J, leaving 15 bases between. Per germline, CDR1 LNHNV and CDR2 YYDKDF (reference sequence). This CDR3 has 16 amino acids.

The rearrangement links TRBV19 to TRBJ1-1, with D unclear. The germline gives CDR1 LNHDA, CDR2 SQIVND (reference sequence). The CDR3 runs 13 residues. V lost 5 bases to trimming and J lost 1 base, with 8 bases between them. The CDR3 DNA is TGTGCCAGTAGTCCCTCGAAGAACACTGAAGCTTTCTTT. It is translated as CASSPSKNTEAFF. Using reference TRBV19 and TRBJ1-1 for the parts outside the CDR3, the full variable domain is DGGITQSPKYLFRKEGQNVTLSCEQNLNHDAMYWYRQDPGQGLRLIYYSQIVNDFQKGDIAEGYSVSREKKESFPLTVTSAQKNPTAFYLCASSPSKNTEAFFGQGTRLTVV.

This clonotype occurred many times. V is TRBV7-9 and J is TRBJ2-7, with a weak D call TRBD1 (6 bases). CDR1 is SEHNR and CDR2 is FQNEAQ in the germline V gene (reference sequence). Trimming removed 5 bases from V and 3 bases from J, with 14 bases in between. The CDR3 length is 14 residues. This chain's CDR3 is CASSDPGQNYEQYF. As DNA, the CDR3 is TGTGCCAGCAGCGACCCCGGACAGAACTACGAGCAGTACTTC.

This clonotype was picked up many times. The chain couples TRBV7-9 to TRBJ1-6; D might be TRBD1 (5 bases). The CDR3 consists of 13 residues. V lost 5 bases to trimming and J lost 12 bases, with 14 bases between them. The germline CDR1 and CDR2 sequences are SEHNR and FQNEAQ (reference sequence). CDR3 DNA: TGTGCCAGCAGCCATGGCTCTGGGGGACCCCTCCACTTT. Its protein product is CASSHGSGGPLHF.

The rearrangement joins TRBV30 to TRBJ1-1, with D perhaps matching TRBD1 (5 bases). Trimming left V 3 bases short and J 3 bases short, with 11 bases between. In germline, CDR1 is GTSNPN, CDR2 SVGIG (reference sequence). The CDR3 contains 13 residues. As DNA, the CDR3 is TGTGCCTGGAGCCGACAGAGGCACACTGAAGCTTTCTTT. This sequence encodes CAWSRQRHTEAFF.

This clonotype appeared a few times. V usage is TRBV29-1 and J usage is TRBJ1-1; 8 bases map to TRBD1. Germline V CDR1 and CDR2: SQVTM, ANQGSEA. Trimming took 4 bases from V and 0 from J; bases not matched to a gene: 19. The CDR3 has 19 residues. DNA of the CDR3: TGCAGCGTTGGGTCCGTGATACCGGCCAGGGGGCGCGTGAACACTGAAGCTTTCTTT. Its translation: CSVGSVIPARGRVNTEAFF.

In this sample, this clonotype turned up a few times. The gene calls are TRBV4-1 and TRBJ2-2, with TRBD1 matching 8 bases. The CDR3 is 15 residues long. Germline V gives CDR1 MGHRA, CDR2 YSYEKL. J was trimmed by 6 bases and V by 3 bases; bases with no gene match: 6. In DNA form, the CDR3 reads TGCGCCAGCAGCCAGACAGGGGTGGTCTCCGGGGAGCTGTTTTTT. It specifies CASSQTGVVSGELFF.

This clonotype came up many times. The chain has TRBV4-1 and TRBJ2-7; 7 nucleotides agree with TRBD2. The CDR3 runs 15 residues. V lost 1 base, J lost 5 bases, and 8 bases stayed unmatched. Germline CDR1 and CDR2: MGHRA and YSYEKL. For the CDR3, the DNA is TGCGCCAGCAGCCAAGCCGATAGCGGGTCCCACGAGCAGTACTTC. Amino acids: CASSQADSGSHEQYF.

CDR3 bases: TGCGCCAGCAGCCAAGCCCTAGGGGCTGGAAACACCATATATTTT. It codes for CASSQALGAGNTIYF. The rearrangement links TRBV4-3 to TRBJ1-3; D perhaps matches TRBD1 (5 bases). There are 15 residues in the CDR3. CDR1 and CDR2 (germline): LGHNA, YSLEER. The ends were cut back, 1 base at V and 2 bases at J, with 9 bases in the middle.

This clonotype turned up a few times. The chain employs TRBV12-3 or TRBV12-4 and TRBJ2-1; D not certain. Trimming cost V 7 bases and J 5 bases, with 9 bases left between them. The CDR3 is made up of 12 amino acids. This CDR3 is CASTRTNNEQFF. The DNA for the CDR3 is TGTGCCAGCACCCGGACCAACAATGAGCAGTTCTTC.

The chain joins TRBV9 to TRBJ1-6, with D unclear. Germline-derived CDR1 and CDR2 are SGDLS and YYNGEE. There are 17 residues in the CDR3. V lost 0 bases and J lost 1, with 11 bases in between. CDR3 nucleotide sequence: TGTGCCAGCAGCGTAGAGGGTGGCGGGTCCTATAATTCACCCCTCCACTTT. Amino acids: CASSVEGGGSYNSPLHF.

This clonotype was counted at least ten times. The chain employs TRBV30 and TRBJ1-5; tentative D call: TRBD1 (5 bases). With 1 base removed from V and 6 bases from J, the gap between germline ends came to 13 bases. CDR3 length: 14 residues. Germline V gene data show CDR1 as GTSNPN and CDR2 as SVGIG (reference sequence). DNA of the CDR3: TGTGCCTGGAGTGCCCCGACAGAGAGTCAGCCCCAGCATTTT. Its protein product is CAWSAPTESQPQHF.

By frequency in the sample, this clonotype is medium-sized. This chain joins TRBV6-5 and TRBJ1-3; 7 nucleotides align to TRBD1. J was trimmed by 0 bases and V by 4 bases; bases with no gene match: 9. The V gene's germline CDR1 is MNHEY and CDR2 SVGAGI. The CDR3 has 17 residues. CDR3 sequence reads: CASSFSRDSNSGNTIYF. The DNA for the CDR3 is TGTGCCAGCAGTTTCTCTCGGGACAGCAACTCTGGAAACACCATATATTTT.

The chain recombines TRBV30 with TRBJ2-4; D not certain. Trimming removed 3 bases from V and 1 base from J, with 13 bases in between. The CDR3 is 15 residues long. The V gene's germline CDR1 is GTSNPN and CDR2 SVGIG (reference sequence). The CDR3 nucleotides are TGTGCCTGGAGCCCTAGATCGTTGGCCAAAAACATTCAGTACTTC. Protein: CAWSPRSLAKNIQYF.

Turning to this clonotype: This may be a read error, as it is one base from a much larger clone. This chain links TRBV7-2 with TRBJ2-5; D is unclear. The CDR3 extends over 11 amino acids. V lost 5 bases and J lost 11, with 12 bases in between. Per germline, CDR1 SGHTA and CDR2 FQGNSA. This chain's CDR3 is CASSPSGDQYF. The CDR3, as DNA: TGTGCCAGCAGCCCCTCTGGGGATCAGTACTTC. Together with reference TRBV7-2 and TRBJ2-5, the CDR3 gives the full variable domain: GAGVSQSPSNKVTEKGKDVELRCDPISGHTALYWYRQSLGQGLEFLIYFQGNSAPDKSGLPSDRFSAERTGGSVSTLTIQRTQQEDSAVYLCASSPSGDQYFGPGTRLLVL.